Listed below are T cell receptor beta chains from one sample, sequenced in a study of cytomegalovirus exposure and HLA in healthy donors. The method was immunoSEQ multiplex PCR; TCRdb's version includes in-frame clones alone and lacks a portion of them. The sample consists of around 170,000 clones, around 80% of them appearing once. The specimen was PBMCs. The receptors were gathered from a woman in her twenties or thirties in good health and CMV-seronegative. CDR3s include the opening cysteine and the closing phenylalanine or tryptophan. Fields, in order: clone size, D gene, V gene, J gene, CDR3 protein, CDR3 DNA. A D gene is named only where the DNA matches it firmly. Some rows mark clone size as missing; the rest say once, few, many or name a class of expanded clone.

NA,NA,TRBV7-2,TRBJ2-7,CASSLWGQSSYEQYF,TGTGCCAGCAGCTTATGGGGGCAAAGCTCCTACGAGCAGTACTTC
NA,TRBD1,TRBV12-5,TRBJ1-1,CASGSPAGTDTEAFF,TGTGCTAGTGGTTCCCCTGCCGGGACAGACACTGAAGCTTTCTTT
NA,TRBD1,TRBV19,TRBJ1-5,CASSRNRGGQPQHF,TGTGCCAGTAGTCGGAACAGGGGCGGTCAGCCCCAGCATTTT
NA,TRBD1,TRBV2,TRBJ1-1,CASTNRGRRTEAFF,TGTGCCAGCACCAACAGGGGGCGCAGGACTGAAGCTTTCTTT
NA,NA,TRBV2,TRBJ1-1,CASSSQRGTEAFF,TGTGCCAGCAGTTCTCAAAGGGGCACTGAAGCTTTCTTT
few,NA,TRBV9,TRBJ1-2,CASSVVASSADGYTF,TGTGCCAGCAGCGTAGTGGCGAGTTCGGCGGATGGCTACACCTTC
NA,TRBD1,TRBV5-4,TRBJ1-2,CASSQPGTGVGYTF,TGTGCCAGCAGCCAGCCCGGGACAGGGGTGGGCTACACCTTC
NA,NA,TRBV9,TRBJ1-3,CASSVGQGSGNTIYF,TGTGCCAGCAGCGTAGGGCAGGGGTCTGGAAACACCATATATTTT
NA,TRBD1,TRBV7-8,TRBJ1-5,CASSSGTVGNQPQHF,TGTGCCAGCAGCTCCGGGACAGTCGGCAATCAGCCCCAGCATTTT
NA,TRBD1,TRBV7-9,TRBJ2-7,CASRPSSRTGKSYEQYF,TGTGCCAGCAGGCCCTCTTCCCGGACAGGGAAGTCCTACGAGCAGTACTTC
NA,TRBD2,TRBV4-1,TRBJ2-1,CASSQTSGGGWGEQFF,TGCGCCAGCAGCCAAACTAGCGGGGGAGGTTGGGGTGAGCAGTTCTTC
NA,NA,TRBV5-1,TRBJ1-3,CASSSAPTARGSGNTIYF,TGCGCCAGCAGCTCCGCGCCCACAGCCCGGGGTTCTGGAAACACCATATATTTT
NA,TRBD1,TRBV15,TRBJ2-7,CATSNRQGHYEQYF,TGTGCCACCAGCAATCGACAGGGCCACTACGAGCAGTACTTC
NA,NA,TRBV5-1,TRBJ1-2,CASSSVDSTGIYGYTF,TGCGCCAGCAGCTCCGTCGACTCGACAGGAATCTATGGCTACACCTTC
NA,TRBD2,TRBV10-1,TRBJ2-1,CASSTGLPYNEQFF,TGCGCCAGCAGCACGGGACTACCGTACAATGAGCAGTTCTTC
NA,TRBD1,TRBV7-9,TRBJ1-2,CASSFGQGSRDYGYTF,TGTGCCAGCAGCTTTGGACAGGGCAGTAGGGACTATGGCTACACCTTC
few,NA,TRBV5-1,TRBJ2-5,CASSLALVETQYF,TGCGCCAGCAGCTTGGCCTTAGTGGAGACCCAGTACTTC
NA,NA,TRBV5-4,TRBJ2-7,CASSLAGPRAEQYF,TGTGCCAGCAGCTTGGCAGGCCCCAGGGCCGAGCAGTACTTC